The 9 T cell receptor beta chains given below trace back to one sample, sequenced in a study of cytomegalovirus exposure and HLA in healthy donors. PCR was performed using 60 Vbeta and 13 Jbeta primers. Clones were sequenced by immunoSEQ multiplex PCR, and TCRdb holds only the in-frame ones, with some missing. Among under 200,000 clones listed, around four fifths were seen once. Source material: PBMCs. The receptors were sampled from a woman aged 45 to 65 in good health and CMV-seropositive.

This clone was picked up a small number of times. The genes are TRBV5-1 and TRBJ2-5; 7 nucleotides line up with TRBD1. The J call is in doubt because the DNA end fits TRBJ2-7 better. Germline values: CDR1 SGHRS, CDR2 YFSETQ. CDR3 size: 15 residues. The CDR3 DNA is TGCGCCAGCAGCGGAGGACAGGCGTTTTCCTACGAGCAGTACTTC. Residues: CASSGGQAFSYEQYF.

The chain uses TRBV27 and TRBJ1-1, with D perhaps matching TRBD1 (5 bases). Trimming stripped 2 bases from V and 6 bases from J, with 16 bases between. This CDR3 contains 15 residues. CDR1 is MNHEY and CDR2 is SMNVEV in the germline V gene (reference sequence). The CDR3 protein is CASSLRAREGPEAFF. CDR3 DNA sequence: TGTGCCAGCAGTTTAAGGGCCAGGGAGGGCCCTGAAGCTTTCTTT.

This chain joins TRBV5-1 and TRBJ2-3; D is possibly TRBD1 (6 bases). Germline V gene lookup returns CDR1 SGHRS and CDR2 YFSETQ. This CDR3 has 14 residues. Trimming stripped 3 bases from V and 4 bases from J, with 12 bases between. This chain's CDR3 is CASSWGEGADTQYF. The CDR3 DNA follows: TGCGCCAGCAGCTGGGGCGAGGGGGCAGATACGCAGTATTTT.

The V gene is TRBV29-1, the J gene TRBJ1-2; the match to TRBD1 covers 7 bases. The CDR3 length is 15 residues. The germline gives CDR1 SQVTM, CDR2 ANQGSEA. The V segment lost 6 bases and the J segment 4 bases; nucleotides outside the gene matches: 14. CDR3 region: CSVDREFSSFYGYTF. DNA of the CDR3: TGCAGCGTAGACAGGGAATTCTCGTCCTTCTATGGCTACACCTTC.

This chain uses TRBV5-4 with TRBJ2-1; 9 bases are a match to TRBD2. The V gene's germline CDR1 is SGHNT and CDR2 YYREEE (reference sequence). This CDR3 region has 17 residues. The J segment lost 10 bases and the V segment lost 2 bases, leaving 16 bases of the junction unmatched. The CDR3 is CASSLGRAGGPGSEQFF. The DNA for the CDR3 is TGTGCCAGCAGCTTAGGAAGAGCGGGAGGCCCCGGGTCGGAGCAGTTCTTC.

This clone was seen once. Other nucleotide sequences in the sample specify the same CDR3. The J gene is TRBJ1-1, the V gene TRBV7-9; possibly TRBD1 for D (6 bases). Trimming shortened V by 1 base and J by 4 bases, and 10 bases separated the two germline ends. Per germline, CDR1 SEHNR and CDR2 FQNEAQ (reference sequence). This CDR3 comprises 14 residues. The CDR3 sequence: CASSLVQGSTEAFF. CDR3 sequence (DNA): TGTGCCAGCAGCTTAGTACAGGGTAGCACTGAAGCTTTCTTT.

This chain links TRBV19 with TRBJ2-4; 9 positions agree with TRBD2. V gave up 5 bases and J gave up 7 bases; unmatched junction bases: 12. Looked up from germline, CDR1 is LNHDA and CDR2 is SQIVND (reference sequence). The CDR3 spans 16 residues. CDR3 amino acids: CASSPTQGTSGNIQYF. DNA for the CDR3: TGTGCCAGTAGTCCTACACAGGGTACTAGCGGGAACATTCAGTACTTC.

The chain recombines TRBV2 with TRBJ1-3, with D possibly TRBD1 on 6 matching bases. This CDR3 comprises 17 residues. Germline-derived CDR1 and CDR2 are SNHLY and FYNNEI. Trimming took 6 bases from V and 0 from J, leaving 18 bases between them. The CDR3 reads CASRVYTGPSSGNTIYF. The CDR3 nucleotides are TGTGCCAGCAGAGTATACACAGGGCCCAGCTCTGGAAACACCATATATTTT.

On this clone: The limits of the CDR3 on the DNA are not certain, so only TCRdb's listed CDR3 is given. The gene calls are TRBV28 and TRBJ2-1; the table gives TRBD2 as D, unverified against the DNA. Germline CDR1 MDHEN, CDR2 SYDVKM. From its first to its last residue, the CDR3 has 14 amino acids. CDR3 in amino acids: CASSSSGLGNEQFF.